This T cell receptor beta chain appears in the sequencing data of a study of blood T cell repertoires in COVID-19. Study context: Italy, Spain and the United States were the sources of the convalescent and acute COVID-19 samples. Sample material is recorded as cDNA or gDNA derived from T cells, B-cell-depleted T cells, or PBMCs.

The V gene's germline CDR1 is MGHDK and CDR2 SYGVNS. Unmatched junction bases numbered 7, after V lost 3 bases and J lost 7 bases. This CDR3 contains 14 residues. This clone was observed a single time. How the authors handled the data: Researchers report that nucleated cell counts were estimated from reference gene primer amplification. Sequenced by immunoSEQ multiplex PCR; TCRdb stores in-frame clones only, minus some. The D gene and trimming were derived from the DNA, and the V and J assignments and clone size from that table. This repertoire shows under 200,000 clones, around 91% found once; its top ten account for approximately 0.8%. Two negative PCRs, clearance, or symptom resolution had been documented for recovered Cohort 3 donors.

This rearrangement joins TRBV25-1 to TRBJ2-5, with TRBD1 identical over 8 bases. The clonotype was recovered from a woman aged 18-29 years who had recovered from COVID-19. Sequencing was done on a sample of PBMCs or T cells enriched from blood (not recorded which). CDR3 protein: CASSETAQGGTQYF. The CDR3 coding sequence is TGTGCCAGCAGTGAGACAGCACAGGGGGGGACCCAGTACTTC.